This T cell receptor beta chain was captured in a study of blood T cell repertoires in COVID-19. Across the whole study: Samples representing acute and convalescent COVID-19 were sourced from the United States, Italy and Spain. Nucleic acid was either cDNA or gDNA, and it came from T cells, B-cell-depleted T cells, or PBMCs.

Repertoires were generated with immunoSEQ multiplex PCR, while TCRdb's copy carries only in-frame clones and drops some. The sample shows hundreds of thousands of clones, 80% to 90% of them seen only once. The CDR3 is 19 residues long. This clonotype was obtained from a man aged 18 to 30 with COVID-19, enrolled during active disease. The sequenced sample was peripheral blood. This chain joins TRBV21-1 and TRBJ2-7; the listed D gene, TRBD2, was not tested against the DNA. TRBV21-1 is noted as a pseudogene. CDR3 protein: CASSLTSGRPGYPSYEQYF. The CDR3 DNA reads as TGTGCCAGCAGCCTGACTAGCGGGAGGCCCGGGTACCCTTCCTACGAGCAGTACTTC.